This T cell receptor beta chain was documented in a study of OX40 agonist ivuxolimab in advanced cancers. Study-level results: Some nonresponders likewise displayed low normalized T-cell clonal expansion.

Assay used: immunoSEQ multiplex PCR; TCRdb lists only in-frame clones, some missing. The table has about 92,000 clones, roughly four fifths seen once. The CDR3 spans 15 residues. Germline V gene lookup returns CDR1 WSHSY and CDR2 SAAADI. V dropped 7 bases and J dropped 2; count of bases not matched to a gene: 7. Blood was sampled at baseline, cycle 4 day 1, and cycle 7 day 1. To note about this clone: As yet, its antigen is unknown.

The specimen was CD4+ or CD8+ T cells sorted from blood, collected in a trial of the OX40 agonist ivuxolimab. This sequence joins TRBV10-2 and TRBJ2-1; TRBD2 agrees at 8 bases. The clonotype comes from an adult with an advanced solid tumor such as melanoma, head and neck, liver or kidney cancer. In DNA, the CDR3 is TGCGCCAGCATTCCGGGACTAGAGACCTACAATGAGCAGTTCTTC. Translated, it gives CASIPGLETYNEQFF.